The TCR beta chain described here comes from a study of shared clonotypes between healthy human individuals. Study-wide results and caveats: Naive subsets typically showed greater estimated richness than memory subsets. Non-shared clonotypes were found to have lower generation probabilities than the clonotypes that were shared by all four of the sorted-subset donors.

Notes on this clone: What it binds is not known.

The V gene's germline CDR1 is MNHEY and CDR2 SVGAGI. Deletions cut 2 bases from V and 2 bases from J, with 10 bases between. CDR3 length equals 14 residues. Naive CD4+ cells were CD45RA-selected; the remaining cells were memory. Assay used: immunoSEQ multiplex PCR; TCRdb lists only in-frame clones, some missing. The sample has 730,000 or so clones; around 72% are singletons. The receptor was isolated from a woman aged 25 to 45 in good health. The sequenced sample consisted of memory CD4+ T cells sorted from blood. Subset reported: CD45RA-negative fraction. V and J are TRBV6-5 and TRBJ2-7; D gene uncertain. CDR3 sequence: CASSYKGRTYEQYF. In DNA form, the CDR3 reads TGTGCCAGCAGTTACAAGGGTCGCACCTACGAGCAGTACTTC.